One T cell receptor (beta chain) is described in this entry. TCRdb's table, derived via immunoSEQ multiplex PCR, lists solely in-frame clones and lacks some. Of around 70,000 clones in the sample, about 85% were seen once. These data originate in a study of OX40 agonist ivuxolimab in advanced cancers. This CDR3 contains 15 residues. The germline gives CDR1 ENHRY, CDR2 SYGVKD. V was pared by 2 bases and J by 0 bases, with 10 bases between. The sequencing here drew on CD4+ or CD8+ T cells sorted from blood, taken in a trial of the OX40 agonist ivuxolimab. This rearrangement joins TRBV10-3 to TRBJ2-5; D gene unclear. The receptor comes from an adult with an advanced solid tumor such as melanoma, head and neck, liver or kidney cancer. In nucleotides, the CDR3 is TGTGCCATCAGTGAGAAAGACTGGTACCAAGAGACCCAGTACTTC. Protein: CAISEKDWYQETQYF.